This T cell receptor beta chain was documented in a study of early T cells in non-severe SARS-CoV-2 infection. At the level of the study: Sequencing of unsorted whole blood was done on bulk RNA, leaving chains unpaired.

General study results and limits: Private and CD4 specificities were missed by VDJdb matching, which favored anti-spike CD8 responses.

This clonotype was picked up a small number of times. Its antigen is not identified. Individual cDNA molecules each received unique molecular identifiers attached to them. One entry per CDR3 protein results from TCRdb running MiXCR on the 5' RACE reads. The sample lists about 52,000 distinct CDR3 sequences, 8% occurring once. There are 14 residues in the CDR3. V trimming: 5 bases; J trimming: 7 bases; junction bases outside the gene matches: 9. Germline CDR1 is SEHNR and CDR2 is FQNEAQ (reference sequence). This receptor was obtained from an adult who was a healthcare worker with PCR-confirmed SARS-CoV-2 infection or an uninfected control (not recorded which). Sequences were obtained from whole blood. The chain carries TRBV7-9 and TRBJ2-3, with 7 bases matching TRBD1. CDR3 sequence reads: CASSRGTDGNTQYF. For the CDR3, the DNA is TGTGCCAGCAGCCGTGGGACAGACGGGAATACGCAGTATTTT.